In this sample, the clone carrying this TCR beta chain turned up many times. This specimen comes from a study of neurological immune-mediated disorders. Study as a whole: Within the group of approximately 34 multiple sclerosis patients, approximately 30 were relapsing-remitting, while 3 were secondary progressive.

TCRdb itself ran the 5' RACE reads through MiXCR, one entry per CDR3 protein. The sample yields about 66,000 distinct CDR3 sequences, 4.5% seen once. The source of this sequence is a man younger than 40 with multiple sclerosis. The specimen was PBMCs.

The CDR3 here is CATRARPRDTEAFF. In DNA form, the CDR3 reads TGCGCCACTCGGGCTAGACCTCGGGACACTGAAGCTTTCTTT. The gene calls are TRBV5-1 and TRBJ1-1; no definite D call. Germline assignment: CDR1 SGHRS and CDR2 YFSETQ. The CDR3 contains 14 residues. The V end lost 9 bases, the J end lost 3 bases, and 18 bases lay between the germline ends. Combining the CDR3 with reference TRBV5-1 and TRBJ1-1 gives the whole variable domain KAGVTQTPRYLIKTRGQQVTLSCSPISGHRSVSWYQQTPGQGLQFLFEYFSETQRNKGNFPGRFSGRQFSNSRSEMNVSTLELGDSALYLCATRARPRDTEAFFGQGTRLTVV.